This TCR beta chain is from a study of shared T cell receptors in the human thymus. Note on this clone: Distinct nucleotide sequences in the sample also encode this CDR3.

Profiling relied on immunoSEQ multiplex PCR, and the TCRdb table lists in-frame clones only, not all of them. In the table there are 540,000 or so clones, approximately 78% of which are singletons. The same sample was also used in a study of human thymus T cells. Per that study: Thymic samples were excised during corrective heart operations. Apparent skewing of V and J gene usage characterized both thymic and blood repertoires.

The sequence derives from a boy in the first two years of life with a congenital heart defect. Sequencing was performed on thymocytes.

This CDR3 reads CASSFGSSYEQYF. The CDR3 region has the DNA TGTGCCAGCAGTTTTGGCTCCTCCTACGAGCAGTACTTC. The chain links TRBV28 to TRBJ2-7, with unresolved D. Germline CDR1 and CDR2: MDHEN and SYDVKM. The CDR3 totals 13 residues. Between the trimmed V and J ends, which lost 3 bases and 0 bases, there was a span of 6 bases.